Listed below are T cell receptor beta chains from one sample, sequenced in a study of chemoradiotherapy in HPV16-positive cancers. Profiled with immunoSEQ multiplex PCR; TCRdb holds only in-frame clones, not every one. The table shows under 25,000 clones, with 75% to 90% occurring only once. The sequences come from blood, collected from a patient who underwent chemoradiotherapy. These receptors all stem from a human donor with HPV-associated anogenital cancer. Each CDR3 is given with its conserved first and last residue. D genes are given only for firm matches. Clone size, where shown, is once, few, many, or a class for clones that have expanded.

NA,TRBJ1-2,NA,TRBV7-9,TGTGCCAGCAGCTTAGCAGAGGGGGTATATGGCTACACCTTC,CASSLAEGVYGYTF
TRBD1,TRBJ2-4,NA,TRBV7-3,TGTGCCAGCAGCTCCCCCGGACAGGGGGCGAACATTCAGTACTTC,CASSSPGQGANIQYF
TRBD2,TRBJ2-1,NA,TRBV28,TGTGCCAGCAGTCCCGGGGGGACCCCCTCCTACAATGAGCAGTTCTTC,CASSPGGTPSYNEQFF
NA,TRBJ2-7,NA,TRBV9,TGTGCCAGCAGCGTAGGAGGTGGGACCGGGTCCGTCTCCTACGAGCAGTACTTC,CASSVGGGTGSVSYEQYF
NA,TRBJ2-3,NA,TRBV19,TGTGCCACTCAGGGAAGGGGCACAGATACGCAGTATTTT,CATQGRGTDTQYF
NA,TRBJ2-7,NA,TRBV6-1,TGTGCCAGCAATGCCTACGAGCAGTACTTC,CASNAYEQYF
TRBD2,TRBJ2-3,NA,TRBV7-9,TGTGCCAGCAGCCTAGGGACTAGCGGGGGCACAGATACGCAGTATTTT,CASSLGTSGGTDTQYF
TRBD2,TRBJ2-3,NA,TRBV7-2,TGTGCCAGCAGCTTAGGACTAGCTCCAGATACGCAGTATTTT,CASSLGLAPDTQYF
TRBD1,TRBJ2-7,NA,TRBV5-1,TGCGCCAGCAGCTTGGAGACAGGGGGGTTCTACGAGCAGTACTTC,CASSLETGGFYEQYF
TRBD1,TRBJ2-6,NA,TRBV10-3,TGTGCCACAGGACAGGGGGTGTCTGGGGCCAACGTCCTGACTTTC,CATGQGVSGANVLTF
NA,TRBJ1-6,once,TRBV27,TGTGCCAGCAGTTTAGGGTCAGGGGTTTCACCCCTCCACTTT,CASSLGSGVSPLHF
NA,TRBJ1-4,NA,TRBV14,TGTGCCAGCAGCCCTTTTAGGGGGGCAGTTACTGAAAAACTGTTTTTT,CASSPFRGAVTEKLFF
NA,TRBJ1-4,NA,TRBV5-6,TGTGCCAGCAGCAGCGAACAGGAATTGGAAAAACTGTTTTTT,CASSSEQELEKLFF
NA,TRBJ1-4,NA,TRBV6-6,TGTGCCAGCAGGCCTGGGTCAACTAATGAAAAACTGTTTTTT,CASRPGSTNEKLFF
NA,TRBJ2-5,NA,TRBV10-3,TGTGCCATCAGTGGGGCACAGGGCGACCAAGAGACCCAGTACTTC,CAISGAQGDQETQYF
NA,TRBJ2-5,NA,TRBV2,TGTGCCAGCAGTGATCCCGGGACCCTCTCCGAGACCCAGTACTTC,CASSDPGTLSETQYF
NA,TRBJ1-5,NA,TRBV2,TGTGCCAGCAGTTTGGGGGGTCAGCCCCAGCATTTT,CASSLGGQPQHF
TRBD1,TRBJ1-2,few,TRBV7-8,TGTGCCAGCAGCGACGGACAGGGTGTCGGTGGCTACACCTTC,CASSDGQGVGGYTF
NA,TRBJ1-2,NA,TRBV9,TGTGCCAGCATGGCCCCCACGGCTGGCTACACCTTC,CASMAPTAGYTF
TRBD1,TRBJ2-2,NA,TRBV7-2,TGTGCCTGGGGACAGGGGGCAACGAACACCGGGGAGCTGTTTTTT,CAWGQGATNTGELFF
NA,TRBJ1-1,NA,TRBV28,TGTGCCAGCAGTTCCCAGGGCCAGGGTGTTATTGAAGCTTTCTTT,CASSSQGQGVIEAFF
NA,TRBJ1-3,NA,TRBV11-2,TGTGCCAGCAGCTCGAGCCCTCATGAGAACTCTGGAAACACCATATATTTT,CASSSSPHENSGNTIYF
NA,TRBJ2-3,NA,TRBV5-1,TGCGCCAGCAGCTTGGACGGTAAAACCGACACAGATACGCAGTATTTT,CASSLDGKTDTDTQYF
NA,TRBJ1-6,once,TRBV10-3,TGTGCCATCAGTAAGGGGTCTTCAGGGGCTGGGAATTCACCCCTCCACTTT,CAISKGSSGAGNSPLHF
NA,TRBJ2-7,NA,TRBV9,TGTGCCAGCAGCGTAGATCCCGGGGCAGGGTCCTCCTACGAGCAGTACTTC,CASSVDPGAGSSYEQYF
TRBD1,TRBJ2-6,few,TRBV7-6,TGTGCCAGCAGTTTGGGGACAGGGCCTTCTGGGGCCAACGTCCTGACTTTC,CASSLGTGPSGANVLTF
TRBD2,TRBJ2-1,NA,TRBV7-2,TGTGCCAGCAGGACGACTAGCGGGGATTTCTACAATGAGCAGTTCTTC,CASRTTSGDFYNEQFF
NA,TRBJ1-4,NA,TRBV5-6,TGTGCCAGCAGCTTCAGTCTTCAGGCCTATAATGAAAAACTGTTTTTT,CASSFSLQAYNEKLFF
NA,TRBJ2-3,NA,TRBV27,TGTGCCAGCAGTTTTATTTCGGCCTCCCACACAGATACGCAGTATTTT,CASSFISASHTDTQYF
TRBD1,TRBJ2-5,NA,TRBV7-7,TGTGCCAGCAGCGGAATAGACAGGGGTTTCCAAGAGACCCAGTACTTC,CASSGIDRGFQETQYF
TRBD1,TRBJ2-7,NA,TRBV5-4,TGTGCCAGCAGCTTGCCGTGGGACAGTCCCTCCTACGAGCAGTACTTC,CASSLPWDSPSYEQYF
TRBD1,TRBJ2-7,NA,TRBV7-3,TGTGCCAGCAGCTGGGGACAGGGGGACTACGAGCAGTACTTC,CASSWGQGDYEQYF
NA,TRBJ1-4,NA,TRBV4-3,TGCGCCAGCAGCCAAGATCATCGGGGCGCCGGGGAAAAACTGTTTTTT,CASSQDHRGAGEKLFF
TRBD1,TRBJ1-1,NA,TRBV18,TGTGCCAGCTCACCTCGAGGACAGGGGGCTGGGGAAGCTTTCTTT,CASSPRGQGAGEAFF
TRBD1,TRBJ1-2,NA,TRBV5-4,TGTGCCAGCAGCGAGGACAGGGGGCGAGGCTACACCTTC,CASSEDRGRGYTF
NA,TRBJ2-5,NA,TRBV5-5,TGTGCCAGCAGCTTGGAGGGCAGGGGAGAGACCCAGTACTTC,CASSLEGRGETQYF
TRBD1,TRBJ1-2,NA,TRBV18,TGTGCCAGCTCGCAAGGGGGCACAGGGTCGTATGGCTACACCTTC,CASSQGGTGSYGYTF
NA,TRBJ1-1,NA,TRBV9,TGTGCCAGCAGCGTAGCGGCGGTTTCAAAAGCTTTCTTT,CASSVAAVSKAFF
NA,TRBJ1-6,NA,TRBV14,TGTGCCAGCAGCCAAAGGGAGGTGAGAACTTCACCCCTCCACTTT,CASSQREVRTSPLHF
TRBD2,TRBJ2-3,NA,TRBV6-4,TGTGCCAGCAGTGAGCGGGGGAGCACAGATACGCAGTATTTT,CASSERGSTDTQYF
TRBD1,TRBJ2-2,once,TRBV18,TGTGCCAGCTCACCTGAGACAGGGAGCGACACCGGGGAGCTGTTTTTT,CASSPETGSDTGELFF
TRBD2,TRBJ2-6,NA,TRBV4-2,TGTGCCAGCAGCCAAGATAGCGGGACTGGGGCCAACGTCCTGACTTTC,CASSQDSGTGANVLTF
NA,TRBJ1-3,few,TRBV11-2,TGTGCCAGCAGCTTAAGTGGTGGTCTCTTCTCTGGAAACACCATATATTTT,CASSLSGGLFSGNTIYF
NA,TRBJ2-2,NA,TRBV27,TGTGCCAGCAGTTCCCAGGGTGGATGGTTCACCGGGGAGCTGTTTTTT,CASSSQGGWFTGELFF
NA,TRBJ2-4,NA,TRBV11-1,TGTGCCAGCAGCTTAGGGCAGATAAACATTCAGTACTTC,CASSLGQINIQYF
NA,TRBJ1-1,NA,TRBV9,TGTGCCAGCAGCTCTCCCTTCCGGAACCTGAACACTGAAGCTTTCTTT,CASSSPFRNLNTEAFF
NA,TRBJ2-1,NA,TRBV28,TGTGCCAGCAGGAACCCAGATGGGAATGAGCAGTTCTTC,CASRNPDGNEQFF
NA,TRBJ2-2,NA,TRBV18,TGTGCCAGCTCACCGGCTTCCTCTTCGATTACCGGGGAGCTGTTTTTT,CASSPASSSITGELFF
NA,TRBJ1-2,NA,TRBV2,TGTGCCAGCAGTGAAGCAGATGAGACCCTGAGGGGCTACACCTTC,CASSEADETLRGYTF
NA,TRBJ2-7,NA,TRBV18,TGTGCCAGCTCACCAAGTGAGGGACACTACGAGCAGTACTTC,CASSPSEGHYEQYF
TRBD1,TRBJ1-5,NA,TRBV10-3,TGTGCCATCGGACAGGGGAGTAATCAGCCCCAGCATTTT,CAIGQGSNQPQHF